This T cell receptor (beta chain) was recorded in a study of regulatory T cells in long-lasting Graves disease. Indicated time point: persistent/refractory GD, antithyroid drugs over 5 years with positive TRAb. PBMC-derived RNA was used for the TCR library. An endocrinology unit in Xi'an, China, supplied the patients. The TCR beta library used iRepertoire HTBI primers with Arm-PCR amplification of CDR3. TCRdb re-derived calls from the multiplex PCR reads in MiXCR, one entry per CDR3 protein. The sample carries some 370,000 distinct CDR3 sequences, 20% to 25% recorded once. This receptor was obtained from a woman aged 40 to 50 with Graves disease. The specimen was peripheral blood mononuclear cells (PBMCs), collected when the disease was refractory, from a patient treated with antithyroid drugs.

The CDR3 DNA reads TGTGCCAGCAGCACAAGCCGGGACAGCTCTTTCTGCGAGCAGTACTTC. Amino acid sequence: CASSTSRDSSFCEQYF. J is TRBJ2-7 and V is TRBV6-1, with 7 bases identical to TRBD1. Per the germline V gene, CDR1 is MNHNS and CDR2 is SASEGT. The CDR3 length is 16 residues. With V trimmed by 6 bases and J by 6 bases, 17 bases remained unmatched.